These T cell receptor beta chains were read from a single sample in a study of blood T cell repertoires in COVID-19. The method was immunoSEQ multiplex PCR; TCRdb's version includes in-frame clones alone and lacks a portion of them. Of a few hundred thousand clones listed, 85% to 90% are singletons. Sequencing was done on a sample of PBMCs or T cells enriched from blood (not recorded which). Every receptor here comes from a woman in her 50s who had been exposed to COVID-19. Both conserved end residues are part of each CDR3. D genes are given only for firm matches. Expanded clones are given a class, and other clones once, few, many or no size at all.

TRBJ1-1	TRBD1	TRBV7-9	-	TGTGCCAGCAGCCCGCGGACAGGGGGAACTGAAGCTTTCTTT	CASSPRTGGTEAFF
TRBJ2-7	-	TRBV6-5	-	TGTGCCAGCAGGGAGAGGGGGTACGAGCAGTACTTC	CASRERGYEQYF
TRBJ2-5	TRBD2	TRBV7-2	-	TGTGCCAGCAGCTTACAAGCGGGAGGAGGAGAGACCCAGTACTTC	CASSLQAGGGETQYF
TRBJ1-1	-	TRBV19	-	TGTGCCAGTAGTATCAGGGTTCACACTGAAGCTTTCTTT	CASSIRVHTEAFF
TRBJ1-6	-	TRBV3-1/TRBV3-2	-	TGTGCCAGCAGCCAAGGTGGCGGCACTCATAATTCACCCCTCCACTTT	CASSQGGGTHNSPLHF
TRBJ2-1	TRBD2	TRBV2	-	TGTGCCAGTACGACTAGCGGGGACAACAATGAGCAGTTCTTC	CASTTSGDNNEQFF
TRBJ1-2	-	TRBV18	-	TGTGCCAGCTCACCGGTCGGCGGTGAGGGCTACACCTTC	CASSPVGGEGYTF
TRBJ1-5	-	TRBV4-2	-	TGTGCCAGCAGCCAAGACCCCTACAGGGTTAATCAGCCCCAGCATTTT	CASSQDPYRVNQPQHF
TRBJ2-7	TRBD1	TRBV15	few	TGTGCCACCAGCAGAGGGCCCGGACAGGGATCCTACGAGCAGTACTTC	CATSRGPGQGSYEQYF
TRBJ1-3	-	TRBV2	many	TGTGCCAGCTGCCAAGACAGGGGAAACACCATATATTTT	CASCQDRGNTIYF
TRBJ2-1	TRBD1	TRBV11-2	-	TGTGCCAGCAGCTCCTACCGACAGGGGGCGCACAATGAGCAGTTCTTC	CASSSYRQGAHNEQFF
TRBJ2-7	-	TRBV12-3/TRBV12-4	-	TGTGCCAGCACCCTAGGGGGTACCTACGAGCAGTACTTC	CASTLGGTYEQYF
TRBJ2-7	-	TRBV15	-	TGTGCCACCAGCAGGGAAATGGGGACAACCTACGAGCAGTACTTC	CATSREMGTTYEQYF
TRBJ2-5	TRBD2	TRBV11-2	-	TGTGCCAGCAGCTTAGGGCGGGGGGCTGCCGTGACCCAGTACTTC	CASSLGRGAAVTQYF
TRBJ2-1	-	TRBV6-5	-	TGTGCCAGTGAACAGATGATCTACTACAATGAGCAGTTCTTC	CASEQMIYYNEQFF
TRBJ2-1	-	TRBV28	-	TGTGCCAGCAGTTTATCTGGGTCAGGGGACTACAATGAGCAGTTCTTC	CASSLSGSGDYNEQFF
TRBJ2-1	TRBD1	TRBV6-5	once	TGTGCCAGCAGAACGAAACCGGGACAGCTCAATGAGCAGTTCTTC	CASRTKPGQLNEQFF
TRBJ2-7	-	TRBV16	-	TGTGCCAGCAGTCACACCGGGGTCCCCTACGAGCAGTACTTC	CASSHTGVPYEQYF
TRBJ1-2	-	TRBV20-1	-	TGCAGTGCTAGATCGGGCTATGGCTACACCTTC	CSARSGYGYTF
TRBJ2-7	-	TRBV5-4	-	TGTGCCAGCAGCTTGGGGGCCCGGGGGAGCTCCTACGAGCAGTACTTC	CASSLGARGSSYEQYF